A selection of T cell receptor beta chains follows, all from one sample in a study of low-dose radiotherapy and immunotherapy resistance in tumors. TCRdb processed the reads anew with MiXCR; each CDR3 protein has one entry. The sample lists around 60,000 distinct CDR3 sequences; 20% to 25% were seen once. The sequenced sample was PBMCs, obtained after low-dose radiotherapy plus immunotherapy. Receptor source: a male donor with prostate cancer. Each CDR3 is given with its conserved first and last residue. A D gene is named only where the DNA matches it firmly. For some rows the clone size is stated as once, few or many, or as a class when expanded; others skip it.

v_call,j_call,clone_size,d_call,cdr3_nt,cdr3_aa
TRBV7-6,TRBJ2-3,few,-,TGTGCCAGCAGCTTACTGCGGGGTCCAGATACGCAGTATTTT,CASSLLRGPDTQYF
TRBV20-1,TRBJ1-5,many,-,TGCAGTCTTCCAGATCTAGGGGGAACCAATCAGCCCCAGCATTTT,CSLPDLGGTNQPQHF
TRBV27,TRBJ2-7,many,TRBD1,TGTGCCAGCAGTTTATCGGGACAGGGGGCTGACGAGCAGTACTTC,CASSLSGQGADEQYF
TRBV20-1,TRBJ1-1,many,-,TGCAGTGCTAGATCTAGGGAGGATACTGAAGCTTTCTTT,CSARSREDTEAFF
TRBV28,TRBJ2-7,many,-,TGTGCCAGCAGTTTATTCGCGGGTCCGTCCTACGAGCAGTACTTC,CASSLFAGPSYEQYF
TRBV4-3,TRBJ2-1,many,TRBD2,TGCGCCAGCAGCCAAGATGCAGCGACTAGCGGGGGGGCACTCTTC,CASSQDAATSGGALF
TRBV5-4,TRBJ2-7,-,-,TGTGCCAGCAGCTCTTCCACCGTCTACGAGCAGTACTTC,CASSSSTVYEQYF
TRBV18,TRBJ1-5,many,-,TGTGCCAGCTCACCGAGGAGGGAACAGCCCCAGCATTTT,CASSPRREQPQHF
TRBV29-1,TRBJ1-3,many,-,TGCAGCGTCGCCCAACGGTCTTCTCTCTCTGGAAACACCATATATTTT,CSVAQRSSLSGNTIYF
TRBV3-1,TRBJ2-5,many,-,TGTGCCAGCAGCCAAGATTATGGACAAGAGACCCAGTACTTC,CASSQDYGQETQYF
TRBV7-9,TRBJ2-5,many,-,TGTGCCAGCAGCTCCACGGAGACCCAGTACTTC,CASSSTETQYF
TRBV6-1,TRBJ2-4,many,-,TGTGCCAGCAGTGAACAGGTAGCCAAAAACATTCAGTACTTC,CASSEQVAKNIQYF
TRBV29-1,TRBJ1-1,medium-sized,-,TGCAGCGTTGAAGTACAGATTGAAGCTTTCTTT,CSVEVQIEAFF
TRBV29-1,TRBJ1-1,many,TRBD1,TGCAGCGCCAGGGGGCTGAACACTGAAGCTTTCTTT,CSARGLNTEAFF
TRBV12-3/TRBV12-4,TRBJ2-3,-,TRBD1,TGTGCCAGCAGTTTTACAGGGGGCATAGATACGCAGTATTTT,CASSFTGGIDTQYF
TRBV27,TRBJ1-4,-,TRBD1,TGTGCCAGCAGTTTCACCGACAGGGTCAATGAAAAACTGTTTTTT,CASSFTDRVNEKLFF
TRBV3-1,TRBJ2-3,many,TRBD2,TGTGCCAGCAGCCAAGCTAGCGGGAGTTTCACAGATACGCAGTATTTT,CASSQASGSFTDTQYF
TRBV19,TRBJ2-1,-,TRBD2,TGTGCCAGTAGTATCCGACTAGCGCGGGAGAATGAAGAAGTGTTCTTC,CASSIRLARENEEVFF
TRBV28,TRBJ2-3,many,-,TGTGCCAGCAGTCCATACTACTCAGGGTTAGATACGCAGTATTTT,CASSPYYSGLDTQYF
TRBV28,TRBJ1-5,-,-,TGTGCCAGCAGCGAGACAGGAGGTCCCAATCAGCCCCAGCATTTT,CASSETGGPNQPQHF
TRBV11-2,TRBJ2-7,many,-,TGTGCCAGCAGCTTATTATGGATGTCCGAGCAGTACTTC,CASSLLWMSEQYF
TRBV5-4,TRBJ2-5,many,TRBD2,TGTGCCAGCAGCCTAGGGACTAGCGGGGTCCAAGAGACCCAGTACTTC,CASSLGTSGVQETQYF
TRBV4-3,TRBJ2-1,-,-,TGCGCCAGCAGCCAAGCATCTAGTCAGGCAAATGAGCAGTTCTTC,CASSQASSQANEQFF
TRBV27,TRBJ1-1,-,-,TGTGCCAGCAGAAACGTAGGCACTGAAGCTTTCTTT,CASRNVGTEAFF
TRBV12-3/TRBV12-4,TRBJ1-2,many,-,TGTGCCAGCAGTTTACGACAGAACTATGGCTACACCTTC,CASSLRQNYGYTF
TRBV12-3/TRBV12-4,TRBJ1-1,many,TRBD1,TGTGCCAGCAGCCTAAGATCAACAGGGGATGAAGCTTTCTTT,CASSLRSTGDEAFF
TRBV10-3,TRBJ2-7,few,-,TGTGCCATCAGTGAGTCAAAGGGAGGATACTACGAGCAGTACTTC,CAISESKGGYYEQYF
TRBV28,TRBJ2-6,many,TRBD2,TGTGCCAGCAGTACTAGCGCTGGGGCCAACGTCCTGACTTTC,CASSTSAGANVLTF
TRBV6-2/TRBV6-3,TRBJ2-3,many,-,TGTGCCACCAAGACTAGTGGAGGAGATACGCAGTATTTT,CATKTSGGDTQYF
TRBV5-1,TRBJ1-2,-,-,TGCGCCAGCAGCCTTGGGACCGATTACTATGGCTACACCTTC,CASSLGTDYYGYTF
TRBV20-1,TRBJ2-5,-,-,TGCAGTGCTAGTTTGGGGGGCGTAGAGACCCAGTACTTC,CSASLGGVETQYF
TRBV30,TRBJ2-3,many,TRBD2,TGTGCCTGGGGGTCTCCTAGCGGTGGCACAGATACGCAGTATTTT,CAWGSPSGGTDTQYF
TRBV11-2,TRBJ2-7,-,-,TGTGCCAGCAGCTTACCGTTCCTGGGACGCAGCGAGCAGTACTTC,CASSLPFLGRSEQYF
TRBV6-2/TRBV6-3,TRBJ1-1,-,-,TGTGCCAGCAGGAGTATTAGGACTGAAGCTTTCTTT,CASRSIRTEAFF
TRBV5-4,TRBJ2-7,many,-,TGTGCCAGCAGCCGGGACACCTACGAGCAGTACTTC,CASSRDTYEQYF
TRBV7-9,TRBJ2-3,many,TRBD2,TGTGCCAGCAGCGAGGGACTAGCGGACACAGATACGCAGTATTTT,CASSEGLADTDTQYF
TRBV12-5,TRBJ2-1,many,TRBD1,TGTGCTAGTGGTTCGGGACAGGCGTACAATGAGCAGTTCTTC,CASGSGQAYNEQFF
TRBV11-2,TRBJ2-7,many,-,TGTGCCAGCAGCCCCGGAGGTCGGCAAACTGACGAGCAGTACTTC,CASSPGGRQTDEQYF
TRBV5-6,TRBJ2-1,many,-,TGTGCCAGCAGCTTGAGGCTAGCGTATAGCTCCTACAATGAGCAGTTCTTC,CASSLRLAYSSYNEQFF
TRBV5-5,TRBJ2-1,-,-,TGTGCCAGCAGCACCCAGCCCCAGGTTCATTTTCCGTTCTTC,CASSTQPQVHFPFF
TRBV3-1,TRBJ1-6,-,-,TGTGCCAGCAGCCAAGATAATCGAGGAGGATCACCCCTCCACTTT,CASSQDNRGGSPLHF
TRBV7-8,TRBJ2-7,many,TRBD2,TGTGCCAGCAGCTTACGTGCGGGGGGCACCTACGAGCAGTACTTC,CASSLRAGGTYEQYF
TRBV7-3,TRBJ1-3,many,-,TGCGCCAGCAGCCAAGAGGCGCAGGGTGGGAACACCATATATTTT,CASSQEAQGGNTIYF
TRBV4-3,TRBJ2-7,many,TRBD2,TGCGCCAGCAGCCACCCTAGCGGGAACAACGAGCAGTACTTC,CASSHPSGNNEQYF
TRBV4-2,TRBJ2-4,many,TRBD2,TGTGCCAGCAGCCAAGGATCCGGGACTAGACCCATTCAGTACTTC,CASSQGSGTRPIQYF
TRBV20-1,TRBJ2-2,-,-,TGCAGCACCCGACGGGAGATCACCGGGGAGCTGTTTTTT,CSTRREITGELFF
TRBV11-1,TRBJ2-7,few,-,TGTGCCAGCAGCTTAGTTAATTACAGGGATTTCTACGAGCAGTACTTC,CASSLVNYRDFYEQYF
TRBV6-5,TRBJ2-2,many,-,TGTGCCAGCACCACCCCGGGCGGGACGAACACCGGGGAGCTGTTTTTT,CASTTPGGTNTGELFF
TRBV2,TRBJ2-3,many,-,TGTGCCAGCAGTCGGACAGGAGGGGGAGATACGCAGTATTTT,CASSRTGGGDTQYF
TRBV28,TRBJ2-5,many,-,TGTGCCAGCAGTCTAGGGACGCCTCAAGAGACCCAGTACTTC,CASSLGTPQETQYF
TRBV19,TRBJ2-5,many,-,TGTGCCAGTAGTCCGGGACTCGCACAAGAGACCCAGTACTTC,CASSPGLAQETQYF
TRBV5-1,TRBJ2-6,many,-,TGCGCCAGCAGCCCGGGCATTACCAACTCTGGGGCCAACGTCCTGACTTTC,CASSPGITNSGANVLTF
TRBV20-1,TRBJ2-7,many,TRBD2,TGCAGTGCTAGAGAAACTAGCGGAGCGGGAAGGGACGAGCAGTACTTC,CSARETSGAGRDEQYF
TRBV3-1,TRBJ2-2,many,-,TGTGCCAGCAGCCAAGAACGGACTTCTCACACCGGGGAGCTGTTTTTT,CASSQERTSHTGELFF
TRBV4-1,TRBJ2-4,many,-,TGCGCCAGCAGATCGGAGCAGGGGGGGAACATTCAGTACTTC,CASRSEQGGNIQYF